This entry features one TCR beta chain sequence. This entry belongs to a study of cytomegalovirus exposure and HLA in healthy donors. With 60 Vbeta and 13 Jbeta primers, the PCR was carried out. Data came from immunoSEQ multiplex PCR; TCRdb stores just in-frame clones and leaves some out. The repertoire has approximately 150,000 clones, about three quarters of them found once; the top ten carry 2% to 3%. The sequencing sample was made of PBMCs. The source of this sequence is a female donor in good health and CMV-seronegative.

The DNA for the CDR3 is TGCGCCAGCAGTGTCTTGAGTGGGGGGGAGCATTCACCCCTCCACTTT. It specifies CASSVLSGGEHSPLHF. V gene TRBV4-3 combines with J gene TRBJ1-6; TRBD1 might be the D (5 bases). Germline V gives CDR1 LGHNA, CDR2 YSLEER. CDR3 length: 16 residues. V gave up 6 bases and J gave up 8 bases, with 20 bases separating them.